One and the same sample provided the 14 T cell receptor beta chains below, sequenced in a study of Ad26.COV2.S vaccination and SARS-CoV-2 variants. Sequencing was performed with immunoSEQ multiplex PCR; in TCRdb, only in-frame clones are kept and a portion is missing. The sample has about half a million clones; nearly 90% are singletons. The treatment was: 15 to 20 received Ad26.COV2.S at low or high dose, single or two shots; roughly five received placebo; per-sample allocation not given. Sampling happened 63 days after the first vaccine or placebo injection. The source was peripheral blood, collected in a trial of Ad26.COV2.S vaccine versus placebo. These receptors originate from a person between 18 and 60 years old who received the Ad26.COV2.S COVID-19 vaccine or a placebo.

Here the CDR3 reads CATQGEQRNTEAFF. The CDR3 bases are TGTGCCACCCAAGGGGAACAGAGGAACACTGAAGCTTTCTTT. The V and J genes are TRBV15 and TRBJ1-1, with a possible D match to TRBD1 (5 bases). V was cut by 8 bases and J by 1 base, with 14 bases left in between. The CDR3 totals 14 residues. The germline V gene encodes CDR1 LNHNV and CDR2 YYDKDF (reference sequence).

A few counts support this clone. This chain links TRBV30 with TRBJ1-1, with D perhaps matching TRBD1 (5 bases). The germline V and J ends were trimmed by 2 bases and 0 bases, with 7 bases remaining between them. Germline assignment: CDR1 GTSNPN and CDR2 SVGIG (reference sequence). There are 13 residues in the CDR3. The chain's CDR3 is CAWSRGLNTEAFF. CDR3 coding DNA: TGTGCCTGGAGTAGGGGTCTGAACACTGAAGCTTTCTTT.

This clone appeared a single time. The chain couples TRBV29-1 to TRBJ2-1, with D unresolved. This CDR3 has 13 residues. Trimming left V 1 base short and J 4 bases short, with 8 bases between. Germline values: CDR1 SQVTM, CDR2 ANQGSEA. CDR3 region: CSVEVPDYNEQFF. In nucleotides, the CDR3 is TGCAGCGTTGAAGTCCCAGATTACAATGAGCAGTTCTTC.

The CDR3 DNA reads TGTGCCAGCAGCCAAGGAGGGGGCGGCTATGGCTACACCTTC. Translation gives CASSQGGGGYGYTF. V is TRBV3-1 (or the pseudogene TRBV3-2) and J is TRBJ1-2; 7 bases align to TRBD1. V shed 1 base, J shed 4 bases, and the junction held 3 bases outside the gene matches. Germline V lookup: CDR1 LGHDT, CDR2 YNNKEL (reference sequence). The CDR3 loop spans 14 amino acids.

V is TRBV7-2 and J is TRBJ1-5; D remains unclear. The V gene's germline CDR1 is SGHTA and CDR2 FQGNSA. The V and J ends lost 3 bases and 5 bases respectively, with 8 bases between them. The CDR3 totals 13 residues. CDR3 bases: TGTGCCAGCAGCTTGGCAATAGATCAGCCCCAGCATTTT. This sequence encodes CASSLAIDQPQHF.

This chain joins TRBV20-1 and TRBJ2-7; D is ambiguous. Germline V lookup: CDR1 DFQATT, CDR2 SNEGSKA (reference sequence). V was clipped by 3 bases and J by 6 bases, with 15 bases between them. This CDR3 region has 13 residues. The CDR3 reads CSASAPLMGEQYF. As DNA, the CDR3 is TGCAGTGCTAGTGCCCCCCTTATGGGCGAGCAGTACTTC.

V is TRBV14 and J is TRBJ2-7; D is possibly TRBD2 (6 bases). This CDR3 contains 16 residues. V lost 0 bases, J lost 7 bases, and 19 bases lay in between. CDR1 is SGHDN, CDR2 FVKESK, per germline. The CDR3 spells CASSQEAAGRPGEQYF. The CDR3 DNA follows: TGTGCCAGCAGCCAAGAAGCGGCAGGGAGGCCGGGGGAGCAGTACTTC.

The CDR3 DNA reads as TGTGCCAGCAGCTTGACGAGCACGGGTGTTATTCAGCCCCAGCATTTT. It encodes CASSLTSTGVIQPQHF. The V and J genes are TRBV7-2 and TRBJ1-5; D remains ambiguous. The CDR3 is made up of 16 amino acids. In germline, CDR1 is SGHTA, CDR2 FQGNSA. V was trimmed by 3 bases and J by 6 bases, leaving 18 bases between them. The full variable domain, completed using reference TRBV7-2 and TRBJ1-5, is GAGVSQSPSNKVTEKGKDVELRCDPISGHTALYWYRQSLGQGLEFLIYFQGNSAPDKSGLPSDRFSAERTGGSVSTLTIQRTQQEDSAVYLCASSLTSTGVIQPQHFGDGTRLSIL.

As to this clone: The same CDR3 also results from other DNA sequences found in this sample. CDR3 loop: CASRRGLGTEAFF. Here the CDR3 DNA reads TGTGCCAGCAGAAGGGGTTTGGGCACTGAAGCTTTCTTT. The rearrangement uses TRBV6-5 and TRBJ1-1; D may be TRBD1 (5 bases). V lost 6 bases and J lost 4, with 12 bases in between. Per the germline V gene, CDR1 is MNHEY and CDR2 is SVGAGI. This CDR3 region has 13 residues.

The chain recombines TRBV5-1 with TRBJ2-1; possibly TRBD1 or TRBD2 for D (6 bases each). Germline CDR1 reads SGHRS; CDR2 reads YFSETQ. The CDR3 runs to 16 residues. V was clipped by 3 bases and J by 5 bases, with 18 bases between them. The CDR3 coding sequence is TGCGCCAGCAGCTGGGCCCTGACGGGGGCGAACAATGAGCAGTTCTTC. Encoded protein: CASSWALTGANNEQFF. The full variable domain, completed using reference TRBV5-1 and TRBJ2-1, is KAGVTQTPRYLIKTRGQQVTLSCSPISGHRSVSWYQQTPGQGLQFLFEYFSETQRNKGNFPGRFSGRQFSNSRSEMNVSTLELGDSALYLCASSWALTGANNEQFFGPGTRLTVL.

The chain joins TRBV18 to TRBJ1-1; D gene unclear. The CDR3 totals 14 residues. Per the germline V gene, CDR1 is KGHSH and CDR2 is LQKENI. V lost 3 bases, J lost 3 bases, and 11 bases lay in between. The CDR3 region has the DNA TGTGCCAGCTCACCGGGCCTGCGGGACACTGAAGCTTTCTTT. This codes for CASSPGLRDTEAFF.

This clone was observed a few times. The chain links TRBV7-9 to TRBJ1-2; D uncertain. The CDR3 runs to 14 residues. V lost 4 bases to trimming and J lost 2 bases, with 11 bases between them. From germline, CDR1 is SEHNR and CDR2 FQNEAQ (reference sequence). CDR3 loop: CASSSPGPNYGYTF. The CDR3 nucleotides are TGTGCCAGCAGCTCCCCCGGGCCAAACTATGGCTACACCTTC.

The rearrangement uses TRBV28 and TRBJ2-3, with TRBD1 identical over 9 bases. The junction had 2 bases not matched to a gene; V was cut back by 3 bases and J by 4 bases. CDR1 MDHEN and CDR2 SYDVKM come from the germline V gene. The CDR3 length is 14 residues. CDR3 DNA: TGTGCCAGCAGTTTCTACAGGGGGCCAGATACGCAGTATTTT. Its translation: CASSFYRGPDTQYF.

The chain has TRBV29-1 and TRBJ2-7; D not resolved. CDR3 length: 11 amino acids. Germline CDR1 SQVTM, CDR2 ANQGSEA. Deletions cut 4 bases from V and 3 bases from J, with 7 bases between. In nucleotides, the CDR3 is TGCAGCGTTGTCGCAGGCTACGAGCAGTACTTC. This codes for CSVVAGYEQYF.